A single sample is the source of the 11 T cell receptor beta chains below, sequenced in a study of CD4 T cells in relation to SARS-CoV-2 and coronaviruses. Their specific antigens are unknown. TCRdb's copy holds only in-frame clones and misses some; the assay was immunoSEQ multiplex PCR. The sample has 30,000 to 45,000 clones, 77% seen once. The specimen sequenced was memory CD4+ T cells from PBMCs, cultured in vitro. All receptors derive from an adult with COVID-19.

The gene calls are TRBV29-1 and TRBJ1-1, with D hard to call. V lost 0 bases, J lost 4 bases, and 9 bases lay in between. Germline lookup yields CDR1 SQVTM and CDR2 ANQGSEA. The CDR3 has 13 residues. CDR3 protein: CSVEETYGTEAFF. The CDR3 region has the DNA TGCAGCGTTGAAGAGACATACGGCACTGAAGCTTTCTTT.

This chain connects TRBV4-3 to TRBJ2-1; 8 bases agree with TRBD2. The CDR3 runs to 14 residues. Trimming at V came to 3 bases and at J to 9 bases, leaving 7 bases not matched to a gene. The germline gives CDR1 LGHNA, CDR2 YSLEER. CDR3 sequence (DNA): TGCGCCAGCAGCCAGCGCGGGGGGACCAGTGAGCAGTTCTTC. Translation: CASSQRGGTSEQFF.

This clone was observed a few times. The chain joins TRBV7-9 to TRBJ1-6; D is ambiguous. The CDR3 sequence is 13 residues long. The V and J ends lost 2 bases and 10 bases respectively, with 9 bases between them. Germline CDR1 SEHNR, CDR2 FQNEAQ (reference sequence). The CDR3 protein is CASSLPFESPLHF. As DNA, the CDR3 is TGTGCCAGCAGCTTACCATTCGAATCACCCCTCCACTTT.

This rearrangement joins TRBV20-1 to TRBJ2-5; D not resolved. Trimming took 7 bases from V and 6 from J, leaving 12 bases between them. Germline CDR1 and CDR2: DFQATT and SNEGSKA (reference sequence). CDR3 length equals 11 residues. The CDR3 spells CSGLNSQTQYF. The DNA of the CDR3 is TGCAGTGGCCTCAACAGTCAGACCCAGTACTTC.

The V call is TRBV2, the J call TRBJ2-1; 10 bases align to TRBD2. This CDR3 is 15 amino acids long. Germline trimming cut 3 bases from V and 6 bases from J; bases unmatched to any gene: 5. Germline values: CDR1 SNHLY, CDR2 FYNNEI. The DNA for the CDR3 is TGTGCCAGCAGTGAGCTTCTAGCGGGAGCCAATGAGCAGTTCTTC. Its translation: CASSELLAGANEQFF. Full variable domain (missing parts from reference TRBV2 and TRBJ2-1): EPEVTQTPSHQVTQMGQEVILRCVPISNHLYFYWYRQILGQKVEFLVSFYNNEISEKSEIFDDQFSVERPDGSNFTLKIRSTKLEDSAMYFCASSELLAGANEQFFGPGTRLTVL.

The chain links TRBV27 to TRBJ1-6, with 7 nucleotides matching TRBD1. CDR1 is MNHEY and CDR2 is SMNVEV in the germline V gene (reference sequence). V dropped 6 bases and J dropped 4; count of bases not matched to a gene: 12. CDR3 length: 17 amino acids. The CDR3 region has the DNA TGTGCCAGCAGACCCCCGGGACAGTATCTGTATAATTCACCCCTCCACTTT. Protein sequence: CASRPPGQYLYNSPLHF.

The chain recombines TRBV2 with TRBJ1-5, with 8 bases fitting TRBD1. Germline V gives CDR1 SNHLY, CDR2 FYNNEI. V trimming: 2 bases; J trimming: 5 bases; junction bases outside the gene matches: 8. CDR3 length: 16 residues. The CDR3 spells CASSEWTGTFDQPQHF. Written as DNA, the CDR3 is TGTGCCAGCAGTGAATGGACAGGGACCTTTGATCAGCCCCAGCATTTT. The whole variable domain, remainder taken from reference TRBV2 and TRBJ1-5, is EPEVTQTPSHQVTQMGQEVILRCVPISNHLYFYWYRQILGQKVEFLVSFYNNEISEKSEIFDDQFSVERPDGSNFTLKIRSTKLEDSAMYFCASSEWTGTFDQPQHFGDGTRLSIL.

The rearrangement joins TRBV29-1 to TRBJ2-7; the D call may be TRBD1 or TRBD2 (5 bases each). The CDR3 consists of 12 residues. V was shortened by 7 bases and J by 0 bases, with 10 bases between the two germline ends. Per the germline V gene, CDR1 is SQVTM and CDR2 is ANQGSEA. CDR3 in amino acids: CSGVGDSYEQYF. The CDR3 DNA reads as TGCAGCGGGGTGGGGGACTCCTACGAGCAGTACTTC.

This chain uses TRBV3-1 (or the pseudogene TRBV3-2) with TRBJ2-1; 14 bases map to TRBD2. Germline V gives CDR1 LGHDT, CDR2 YNNKEL (reference sequence). Germline trimming cut 3 bases from V and 8 bases from J; bases unmatched to any gene: 9. The CDR3 length is 17 residues. The CDR3 DNA reads TGTGCCAGCAGCCAGACACCCGGGACTAGCGGGAGCTATGAGCAGTTCTTC. Protein sequence: CASSQTPGTSGSYEQFF.

This chain connects TRBV7-6 to TRBJ1-1; 7 positions match TRBD1. Germline V gives CDR1 SGHVS, CDR2 FNYEAQ. CDR3 length equals 15 residues. With V trimmed by 5 bases and J by 4 bases, 10 bases remained unmatched. The CDR3 loop is CASSTLTGESTEAFF. The CDR3 nucleotides are TGTGCCAGCAGCACTCTAACAGGGGAAAGCACTGAAGCTTTCTTT.

CDR3 sequence reads: CASSPYGRGQGETDTQYF. The CDR3 DNA follows: TGTGCCAGCAGCCCCTACGGGAGAGGTCAAGGGGAGACAGATACGCAGTATTTT. The V and J genes are TRBV3-1 (or the pseudogene TRBV3-2) and TRBJ2-3, with D perhaps TRBD2 (6 bases). Between the trimmed V and J ends, which lost 4 bases and 3 bases, there was a span of 23 bases. The CDR3 consists of 18 residues. CDR1 and CDR2 from the germline V gene are LGHDT and YNNKEL (reference sequence).